The text below deals with one T cell receptor beta chain. The authors' processing: How many nucleated cells were present was estimated from reference gene primer amplification. Sequencing was performed with immunoSEQ multiplex PCR; in TCRdb, only in-frame clones are kept and a portion is missing. V, J and clone size derive from that table, while D and trimming were established from the DNA sequence. The sample shows roughly 210,000 clones, around 90% of them seen only once. The data are from a study of blood T cell repertoires in COVID-19. Study-wide context: PBMCs, B-cell-depleted T cells, or T cells were the source of the cDNA or gDNA that made up the material.

The receptor comes from a man in his 70s with acute or convalescent COVID-19. Sequencing was performed on peripheral blood.

The CDR3 nucleotides are TGCGCCAGCAGCTTATCCGGGACAGGGACGAGGGACACTGAAGCTTTCTTT. Its translation: CASSLSGTGTRDTEAFF. V usage is TRBV5-1 and J usage is TRBJ1-1, with 9 bases identical to TRBD1. Germline lookup yields CDR1 SGHRS and CDR2 YFSETQ. V gave up 2 bases and J gave up 3 bases; unmatched junction bases: 11. CDR3 size: 17 residues.